Shown below are 24 T cell receptor beta chains from a single sample sequenced in a study of shared clonotypes between healthy human individuals. Data came from immunoSEQ multiplex PCR; TCRdb stores just in-frame clones and leaves some out. The sample gives 2,500,000 or so clones, over 85% of which show up once; about 0.38% is in the top ten. The sequencing sample was made of naive CD4+ T cells from PBMCs. As for subset: CD45RA+ positively selected. These receptors all come from a man aged 18 to 29 in good health. Some clones in this sample may be carry-over from other donors' samples.

The chain is built from TRBV27 and TRBJ2-7; tentatively, D is TRBD1 or TRBD2 (5 bases each). Germline values: CDR1 MNHEY, CDR2 SMNVEV (reference sequence). V lost 3 bases, J lost 7 bases, and 13 bases lay in between. The CDR3 contains 13 residues. The CDR3 spells CASSFTGPREQYF. CDR3 nucleotide sequence: TGTGCCAGCAGTTTTACGGGGCCCCGGGAGCAGTACTTC.

The CDR3 reads CASSLWGGPPKTQYF. CDR3 nucleotides: TGTGCCAGCAGCTTGTGGGGAGGGCCTCCGAAGACCCAGTACTTC. The rearrangement joins TRBV5-6 to TRBJ2-5; 7 positions agree with TRBD2. Germline CDR1 SGHDT, CDR2 YYEEEE. The CDR3 runs to 15 residues. J was trimmed by 6 bases and V by 1 base; bases with no gene match: 9.

The rearrangement joins TRBV14 to TRBJ1-1, with D uncertain. V was trimmed by 4 bases and J by 5 bases, leaving 14 bases between them. This CDR3 contains 14 residues. Germline assignment: CDR1 SGHDN and CDR2 FVKESK. For the CDR3, the DNA is TGTGCCAGCAGCCTGTTCCGGGCGAGGACTGAAGCTTTCTTT. It specifies CASSLFRARTEAFF.

The rearrangement joins TRBV5-1 to TRBJ1-1, with TRBD1 identical over 9 bases. This CDR3 spans 14 amino acids. From germline, CDR1 is SGHRS and CDR2 YFSETQ. V was clipped by 0 bases and J by 7 bases; unmatched bases: 4. The chain's CDR3 is CASSLDRGPVEAFF. For the CDR3, the DNA is TGCGCCAGCAGCTTGGACAGGGGGCCAGTTGAAGCTTTCTTT.

The V and J genes are TRBV28 and TRBJ1-2; 7 bases are a match to TRBD1. Germline V gene sequence: CDR1 MDHEN, CDR2 SYDVKM. The junction had 9 bases not matched to a gene; V was cut back by 4 bases and J by 4 bases. The CDR3 is 15 amino acids. This CDR3 is CASSSPPEGAYGYTF. DNA of the CDR3: TGTGCCAGCAGTTCCCCCCCGGAGGGGGCCTATGGCTACACCTTC.

This chain connects TRBV2 to TRBJ2-5, with TRBD2 identical over 7 bases. V lost 3 bases, J lost 4 bases, and 14 bases stayed unmatched. This CDR3 is built from 17 residues. The germline V gene encodes CDR1 SNHLY and CDR2 FYNNEI. The CDR3 DNA reads as TGTGCCAGCAGTGATCATTCCCCGGGAGGTATCCCAGAGACCCAGTACTTC. Translated, it gives CASSDHSPGGIPETQYF.

The chain carries TRBV19 and TRBJ1-2; D unclear. Trimming removed 7 bases from V and 7 bases from J, with 22 bases in between. The CDR3 runs 15 residues. Per germline, CDR1 LNHDA and CDR2 SQIVND (reference sequence). In DNA, the CDR3 is TGTGCCAGTAACCAAAGCCCGGGTCCCTTGGGTGGCTACACCTTC. Its protein product is CASNQSPGPLGGYTF.

The rearrangement uses TRBV10-3 and TRBJ2-5, with TRBD2 matching over 7 bases. This CDR3 is built from 15 residues. Trimming cost V 1 base and J 4 bases; bases outside gene matches: 6. Germline CDR1 reads ENHRY; CDR2 reads SYGVKD. The CDR3 sequence: CAISEFGGGGETQYF. In nucleotides, the CDR3 is TGTGCCATCAGTGAGTTTGGCGGCGGGGGAGAGACCCAGTACTTC.

This chain connects TRBV5-1 to TRBJ2-7; 11 bases fit TRBD1. Per germline, CDR1 SGHRS and CDR2 YFSETQ. There are 16 residues in the CDR3. With 5 bases clipped from V and 2 bases from J, the junction kept 9 bases outside the gene matches. The CDR3 here is CASSFGAGQGAYEQYF. DNA for the CDR3: TGCGCCAGCAGTTTCGGTGCGGGACAGGGGGCCTACGAGCAGTACTTC.

The chain uses TRBV5-6 and TRBJ2-5, with TRBD2 identical over 9 bases. In germline, CDR1 is SGHDT, CDR2 YYEEEE. The V and J ends lost 0 bases and 4 bases, in that order; junction bases with no gene match: 10. This CDR3 region has 17 residues. CDR3 region: CASSLGPPGLASETQYF. Here the CDR3 DNA reads TGTGCCAGCAGCTTGGGGCCCCCGGGACTAGCTTCAGAGACCCAGTACTTC.

The chain carries TRBV6-1 and TRBJ1-1; 7 bases line up with TRBD1. Losses at the gene ends were 7 bases for V and 6 bases for J; bases not matched to a gene: 14. Looked up from germline, CDR1 is MNHNS and CDR2 is SASEGT. This CDR3 comprises 15 residues. The CDR3 region is CASTRNTGVYAEAFF. Here the CDR3 DNA reads TGTGCCAGCACCCGAAACACAGGGGTCTATGCTGAAGCTTTCTTT.

The V call is TRBV30, the J call TRBJ2-1; a weak D match, TRBD2 (5 bases). This CDR3 contains 13 residues. Germline V CDR1 and CDR2: GTSNPN, SVGIG (reference sequence). V dropped 3 bases and J dropped 7 bases, with 13 bases sitting between them. The CDR3 sequence: CAWREVRGNEQFF. CDR3 DNA: TGTGCCTGGAGGGAGGTCCGGGGAAATGAGCAGTTCTTC.

The chain employs TRBV28 and TRBJ1-4, with a weak D call TRBD1 (5 bases). This CDR3 is 16 amino acids long. Deletions cut 8 bases from V and 0 bases from J, with 16 bases between. In germline, CDR1 is MDHEN, CDR2 SYDVKM. The CDR3 nucleotides are TGTGCCAGCGGGGTTTTGGCGGACACAACTAATGAAAAACTGTTTTTT. Protein: CASGVLADTTNEKLFF.

The chain has TRBV5-1 and TRBJ1-3; 7 nucleotides align to TRBD1. The CDR3 contains 15 residues. J was trimmed by 4 bases and V by 4 bases; bases with no gene match: 8. Germline V lookup: CDR1 SGHRS, CDR2 YFSETQ. CDR3 region: CASSEPGGSGNTIYF. The CDR3 bases are TGCGCCAGCAGCGAACCAGGGGGATCCGGAAACACCATATATTTT.

V and J are TRBV6-5 and TRBJ1-1, with 10 bases aligning to TRBD1. Germline CDR1 MNHEY, CDR2 SVGAGI. CDR3 length: 14 amino acids. J was trimmed by 4 bases and V by 6 bases; bases with no gene match: 5. The CDR3 coding sequence is TGTGCCAGCAGACCCGGGACAGGGGCCACTGAAGCTTTCTTT. It specifies CASRPGTGATEAFF.

The gene calls are TRBV7-2 and TRBJ2-5; 7 bases line up with TRBD1. The junction had 3 bases not matched to a gene; V was cut back by 1 base and J by 4 bases. CDR3 length: 14 residues. Germline CDR1 reads SGHTA; CDR2 reads FQGNSA. The CDR3 loop is CASSLGYRGETQYF. CDR3 nucleotide sequence: TGTGCCAGCAGCTTAGGTTACAGGGGAGAGACCCAGTACTTC.

This clone showed up just once. The gene calls are TRBV10-3 and TRBJ2-1, with D possibly matching TRBD2 (6 bases). The CDR3 length is 14 residues. V shed 4 bases and J shed 10 bases, with 17 bases lying between them. Per germline, CDR1 ENHRY and CDR2 SYGVKD. This chain's CDR3 is CAISVGDGDWEQFF. Here the CDR3 DNA reads TGTGCCATCAGTGTAGGGGACGGGGACTGGGAGCAGTTCTTC.

The chain couples TRBV18 to TRBJ2-5; D is uncertain. V was clipped by 0 bases and J by 1 base, with 9 bases between them. The CDR3 has 15 residues. Germline CDR1 reads KGHSH; CDR2 reads LQKENI. This CDR3 is CASSPPGGPQETQYF. The CDR3 DNA reads as TGTGCCAGCTCACCACCGGGTGGGCCCCAAGAGACCCAGTACTTC.

The genes are TRBV5-1 and TRBJ1-1; TRBD1 aligns across 9 bases. J was trimmed by 0 bases and V by 6 bases; bases with no gene match: 9. CDR3 size: 16 residues. The germline CDR1 and CDR2 sequences are SGHRS and YFSETQ. The CDR3 coding sequence is TGCGCCAGCACCCCCTCGGGGACAGGGTTGAACACTGAAGCTTTCTTT. Encoded protein: CASTPSGTGLNTEAFF.

J is TRBJ2-3 and V is TRBV5-1, with TRBD2 identical over 11 bases. The CDR3 consists of 15 residues. Trimming cost V 6 bases and J 5 bases; bases outside gene matches: 8. CDR1 is SGHRS, CDR2 YFSETQ, per germline. The CDR3 sequence is CASISSGRMGDTQYF. The CDR3 DNA reads as TGCGCCAGCATATCTAGCGGGAGGATGGGAGATACGCAGTATTTT.

DNA for the CDR3: TGTGCCAGCGGTAAAAGGCGGGAGAGTGAGCAGTTCTTC. It codes for CASGKRRESEQFF. The chain joins TRBV6-1 to TRBJ2-1, with 7 positions matching TRBD2. The J segment lost 9 bases and the V segment lost 8 bases, leaving 10 bases of the junction unmatched. The CDR3 has 13 amino acids. Germline CDR1 and CDR2: MNHNS and SASEGT.

Turning to this clone: The sample contains more than one DNA sequence encoding this CDR3. V and J are TRBV2 and TRBJ1-1, with a tentative D call TRBD1 (6 bases). Germline loops: CDR1 SNHLY, CDR2 FYNNEI. The V and J ends lost 6 bases and 1 base respectively, with 9 bases between them. The CDR3 is 13 amino acids. The CDR3 DNA reads TGTGCCAGCAGCGGGACAAGGAACACTGAAGCTTTCTTT. It yields the protein CASSGTRNTEAFF.

V is TRBV9 and J is TRBJ1-3, with 7 bases matching TRBD1. The CDR3 is 16 residues long. Looked up from germline, CDR1 is SGDLS and CDR2 is YYNGEE. Trimming cost V 4 bases and J 0 bases; bases outside gene matches: 7. CDR3 amino acids: CASSPQGGNSGNTIYF. CDR3 sequence (DNA): TGTGCCAGCAGCCCCCAGGGGGGCAACTCTGGAAACACCATATATTTT.

This clone came up once. This chain links TRBV30 with TRBJ2-5; D not certain. The CDR3 extends over 13 amino acids. Germline CDR1 and CDR2: GTSNPN and SVGIG (reference sequence). Trimming cost V 2 bases and J 0 bases, with 7 bases left between them. CDR3 sequence reads: CAWSLGNQETQYF. For the CDR3, the DNA is TGTGCCTGGAGTTTGGGAAACCAAGAGACCCAGTACTTC.